The count of the clone carrying this TCR beta chain is one. Sequencing used immunoSEQ multiplex PCR; TCRdb keeps in-frame clones, though not all of them. The repertoire holds about 20,000 clones, with 88% as singletons. This specimen belongs to a study of T cell changes during pregnancy in multiple sclerosis. The CDR3 is 15 amino acids. Germline loops: CDR1 SQVTM, CDR2 ANQGSEA. V lost 2 bases, J lost 1 base, and 15 bases lay in between. The specimen comprised CD8+ T cells from peripheral blood mononuclear cells, sampled in the third trimester of pregnancy. The clonotype originates from a female donor in good health, enrolled as a control in a pregnancy study. The chain carries TRBV29-1 and TRBJ2-7, with D tentatively TRBD2 (6 bases). CDR3: CSVERAGRQSYEQYF. The CDR3 nucleotides are TGCAGCGTTGAAAGGGCCGGGAGACAGTCCTACGAGCAGTACTTC.